One sample yielded the 2 T cell receptor beta chains listed below, sequenced in a study of CD8 T cells in ankylosing spondylitis (dated by TCRdb to about 2017). Library generation was performed with 5' RACE. The data were produced on an Illumina HiSeq 2500. Through fastp at Q25 and MiXCR, TCRdb rebuilt clones from the public reads, retaining in-frame beta chains. Records with the same CDR3 protein are collapsed into one entry carrying the most frequent genes and DNA. The sample table lists about 35,000 distinct CDR3 sequences, about 3% of them with a count of one. The ten most abundant clones make up 2.8% of the sample. Sequenced sample: blood, either unsorted or a sorted T cell fraction (not recorded which). The source of these receptors is a male donor with ankylosing spondylitis or in good health (not recorded which).

This clonotype was seen at least ten times. The chain recombines TRBV9 with TRBJ2-6; 9 bases match TRBD1. Germline V lookup: CDR1 SGDLS, CDR2 YYNGEE. The CDR3 has 16 residues. Trimming at V came to 7 bases and at J to 4 bases, leaving 9 bases not matched to a gene. The CDR3 sequence is CASGRQGVIGANVLTF. CDR3 sequence (DNA): TGTGCCAGCGGGAGACAGGGGGTAATCGGGGCCAACGTCCTGACTTTC.

In this sample, this clonotype turned up many times. The CDR3 here is CASSVDLNYGYTF. CDR3 nucleotide sequence: TGTGCCAGCAGCGTAGATCTTAACTATGGCTACACCTTC. The gene calls are TRBV9 and TRBJ1-2; D remains unclear. V gave up 0 bases and J gave up 1 base, with 4 bases separating them. Germline V gives CDR1 SGDLS, CDR2 YYNGEE. The CDR3 has 13 residues.